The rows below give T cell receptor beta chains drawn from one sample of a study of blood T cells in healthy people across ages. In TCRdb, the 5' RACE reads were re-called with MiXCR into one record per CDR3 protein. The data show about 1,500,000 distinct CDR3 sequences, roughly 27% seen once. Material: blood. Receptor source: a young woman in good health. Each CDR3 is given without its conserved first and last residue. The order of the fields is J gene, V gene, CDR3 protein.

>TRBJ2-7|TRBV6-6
ASSFKGQGVHEQY
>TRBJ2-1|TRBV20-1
SLAAGAGDEQF
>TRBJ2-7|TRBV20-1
GARYGHHPYEQY
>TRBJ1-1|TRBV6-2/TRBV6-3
ASSARDSEAF
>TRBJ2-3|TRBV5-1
ASSSLQGGQTDTQY
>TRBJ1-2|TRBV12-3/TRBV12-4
ASSLRFLGRGYT
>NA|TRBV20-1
SATDRRGSYNEQY
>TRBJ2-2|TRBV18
ASSRENTGEPF
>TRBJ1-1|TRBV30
AWSGGAMNTEAF
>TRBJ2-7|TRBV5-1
ASSLAETGGYEQY
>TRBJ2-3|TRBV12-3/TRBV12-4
ASSLELVTGTDTQY
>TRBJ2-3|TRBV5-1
ASSLGLAADSSTDTQY
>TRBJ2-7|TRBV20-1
SARDGQGGRVGQY
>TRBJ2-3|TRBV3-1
ASSQDELAGGPGTQY
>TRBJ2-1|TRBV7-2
ASSLATSGKGEQF